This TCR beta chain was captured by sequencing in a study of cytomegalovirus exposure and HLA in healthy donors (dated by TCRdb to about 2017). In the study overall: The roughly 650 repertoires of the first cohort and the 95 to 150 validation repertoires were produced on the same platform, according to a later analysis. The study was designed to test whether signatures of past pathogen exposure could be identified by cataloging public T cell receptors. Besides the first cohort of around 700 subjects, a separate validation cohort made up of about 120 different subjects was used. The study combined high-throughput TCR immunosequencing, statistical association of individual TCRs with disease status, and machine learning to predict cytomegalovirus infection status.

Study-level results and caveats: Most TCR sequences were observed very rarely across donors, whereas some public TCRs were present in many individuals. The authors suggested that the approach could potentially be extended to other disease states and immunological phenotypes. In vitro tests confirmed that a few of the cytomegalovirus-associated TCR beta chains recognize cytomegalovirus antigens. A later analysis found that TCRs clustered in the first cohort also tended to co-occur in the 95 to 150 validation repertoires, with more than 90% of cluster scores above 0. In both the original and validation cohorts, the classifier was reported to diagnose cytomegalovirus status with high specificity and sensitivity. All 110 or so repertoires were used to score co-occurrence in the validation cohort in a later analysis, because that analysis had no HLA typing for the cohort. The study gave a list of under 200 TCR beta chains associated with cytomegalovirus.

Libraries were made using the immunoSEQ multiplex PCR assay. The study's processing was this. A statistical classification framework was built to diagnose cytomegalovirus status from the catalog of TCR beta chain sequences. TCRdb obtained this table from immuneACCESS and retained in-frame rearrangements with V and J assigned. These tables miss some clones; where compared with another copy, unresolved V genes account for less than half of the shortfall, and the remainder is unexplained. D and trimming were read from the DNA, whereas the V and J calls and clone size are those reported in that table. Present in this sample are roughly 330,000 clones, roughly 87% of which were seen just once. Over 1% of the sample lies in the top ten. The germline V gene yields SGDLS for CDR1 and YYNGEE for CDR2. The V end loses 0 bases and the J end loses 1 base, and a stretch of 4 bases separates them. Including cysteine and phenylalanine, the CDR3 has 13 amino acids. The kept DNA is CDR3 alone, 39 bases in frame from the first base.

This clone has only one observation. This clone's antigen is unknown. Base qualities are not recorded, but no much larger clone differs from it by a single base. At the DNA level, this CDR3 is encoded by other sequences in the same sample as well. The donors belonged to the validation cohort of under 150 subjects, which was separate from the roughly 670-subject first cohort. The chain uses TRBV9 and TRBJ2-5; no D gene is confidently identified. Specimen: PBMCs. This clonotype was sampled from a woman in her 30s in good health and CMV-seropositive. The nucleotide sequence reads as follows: TGTGCCAGCAGCGTAGACAGCCAAGAGACCCAGTACTTC. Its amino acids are CASSVDSQETQYF. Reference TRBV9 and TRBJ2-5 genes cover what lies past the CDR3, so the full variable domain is DSGVTQTPKHLITATGQRVTLRCSPRSGDLSVYWYQQSLDQGLQFLIQYYNGEERAKGNILERFSAQQFPDLHSELNLSSLELGDSALYFCASSVDSQETQYFGPGTRLLVL.